This T cell receptor beta chain appears in the sequencing data of a study of T cell changes during pregnancy in multiple sclerosis. TCRdb keeps only in-frame clones here, not all; method: immunoSEQ multiplex PCR. The sample holds around 100,000 clones, more than 85% seen once. This sequence originates from a female donor with multiple sclerosis, enrolled in a pregnancy study. The starting material was peripheral blood, obtained in the third trimester of pregnancy.

CDR3 nucleotides: TGCGCCAGCAGCCGGGTCGGAGCCCCAGATACGCAGTATTTT. Amino acids: CASSRVGAPDTQYF. The gene calls are TRBV5-1 and TRBJ2-3; no clear D gene. Germline lookup yields CDR1 SGHRS and CDR2 YFSETQ. Trimming took 4 bases from V and 4 from J, leaving 13 bases between them. This CDR3 is 14 amino acids long. Based on the CDR3 plus reference TRBV5-1 and TRBJ2-3, the full variable domain is KAGVTQTPRYLIKTRGQQVTLSCSPISGHRSVSWYQQTPGQGLQFLFEYFSETQRNKGNFPGRFSGRQFSNSRSEMNVSTLELGDSALYLCASSRVGAPDTQYFGPGTRLTVL.